This entry features one T cell receptor (beta chain) sequence. Methods used by the authors: It was from reference gene primer amplification that nucleated cell counts were estimated. The repertoire was sequenced with immunoSEQ multiplex PCR; TCRdb's copy has only in-frame clones and lacks some. V and J calls plus clone size are reproduced from that table; the DNA served to infer D and trimming. The sample records more than 35,000 clones, roughly 87% being singletons. The data were obtained in a study of blood T cell repertoires in COVID-19. Turning to the study itself: Specimens from acute and convalescent COVID-19 originated in the United States, Italy and Spain. PBMCs, B-cell-depleted T cells, or T cells were the source of the cDNA or gDNA that made up the material.

V lost 4 bases, J lost 4 bases, and 6 bases stayed unmatched. Germline values: CDR1 LGHDT, CDR2 YNNKEL (reference sequence). The CDR3 runs to 16 residues. Input material: peripheral blood. This chain uses TRBV3-1 (or the pseudogene TRBV3-2) with TRBJ2-1; 11 bases match TRBD2. The source of this sequence is a man aged 55 to 70 with acute or convalescent COVID-19. This CDR3 reads CASSPWTSGQYNEQFF. DNA of the CDR3: TGTGCCAGCAGCCCCTGGACTAGCGGGCAATACAATGAGCAGTTCTTC.